Listed here are 10 T cell receptor beta chains from one sample, sequenced in a study of regulatory T cells in long-lasting Graves disease. Sample time point: newly diagnosed GD, antithyroid drugs for less than 3 months. Construction of the TCR library relied on RNA isolated from PBMCs. Sequencing libraries for TCR beta were prepared with iRepertoire HTBI primers and Arm-PCR of CDR3 regions. MiXCR was run by TCRdb on the multiplex PCR reads, yielding one entry per CDR3 protein. The profile shows fewer than 550,000 distinct CDR3 sequences, about 15% of them singletons. This sample also belongs to another study, concerning T cells in Graves' hyperthyroidism and ophthalmopathy.

The specimen was peripheral blood mononuclear cells (PBMCs), collected at new diagnosis, from a patient treated with antithyroid drugs. These receptor sequences come from a woman under 30 with Graves disease.

This chain links TRBV4-2 with TRBJ2-2; 10 bases agree with TRBD2. CDR3 length equals 15 residues. Germline-derived CDR1 and CDR2 are LGHNA and YNFKEQ. V lost 4 bases to trimming and J lost 5 bases; unmatched junction nucleotides: 4. CDR3 sequence (DNA): TGTGCCAGCAGCCGACTAGCGGGCGAAACCGGGGAGCTGTTTTTT. Translation: CASSRLAGETGELFF.

The chain recombines TRBV6-1 with TRBJ2-1; 10 positions agree with TRBD2. CDR1 MNHNS and CDR2 SASEGT come from the germline V gene. V gave up 8 bases and J gave up 0 bases; unmatched junction bases: 13. The CDR3 totals 18 residues. The DNA of the CDR3 is TGTGCCAGCCCTAGGGGCCTAGCGGGAGAGCCCTCCTACAATGAGCAGTTCTTC. Its translation: CASPRGLAGEPSYNEQFF.

The chain recombines TRBV20-1 with TRBJ1-5; D is unclear. Per germline, CDR1 DFQATT and CDR2 SNEGSKA (reference sequence). CDR3 length: 13 residues. Trimming removed 3 bases from V and 1 base from J, with 7 bases in between. CDR3 sequence: CSARVQSNQPQHF. In DNA form, the CDR3 reads TGCAGTGCTAGGGTCCAGAGCAATCAGCCCCAGCATTTT.

This clonotype was seen a few times. Germline is not matched at one junction end, which may reflect a read error. The chain joins TRBV28 to TRBJ2-1; D is undetermined. The CDR3 sequence is 12 residues long. Germline CDR1 MDHEN, CDR2 SYDVKM. The CDR3 DNA reads as TGTGCCAGCGGTTTAAGGCCCAATGAGCAGTTCTTC. Residues: CASGLRPNEQFF.

This clonotype was found many times. The CDR3 spells CASSHIGIAGVGTDTQYF. The CDR3 bases are TGTGCCAGCAGTCATATCGGGATAGCGGGAGTGGGCACAGATACGCAGTATTTT. The chain combines TRBV27 with TRBJ2-3, with 9 bases lining up with TRBD2. V dropped 5 bases and J dropped 1; count of bases not matched to a gene: 13. This CDR3 comprises 18 residues. From germline, CDR1 is MNHEY and CDR2 SMNVEV (reference sequence).

This clonotype was seen many times. This chain's CDR3 is CSADSVRGYGYTF. In nucleotides, the CDR3 is TGCAGTGCTGACAGTGTGCGTGGCTATGGCTACACCTTC. The V gene is TRBV20-1, the J gene TRBJ1-2; perhaps TRBD1 as D (5 bases). The CDR3 totals 13 residues. V gave up 5 bases and J gave up 4 bases, with 14 bases separating them. CDR1 and CDR2 (germline): DFQATT, SNEGSKA (reference sequence).

This clonotype was recorded many times. This sequence joins TRBV24-1 and TRBJ1-1; the D gene is possibly TRBD1 (6 bases). Germline V gene sequence: CDR1 KGHDR, CDR2 SFDVKD. The CDR3 extends over 15 amino acids. Trimming took 5 bases from V and 2 from J, leaving 14 bases between them. This CDR3 is CATSAGGLVNTEAFF. In DNA, the CDR3 is TGTGCCACCAGTGCCGGGGGGCTAGTTAACACTGAAGCTTTCTTT.

CDR3 residues: CASSYSGSGNTIYF. DNA for the CDR3: TGTGCCAGCAGCTATTCGGGCTCTGGAAACACCATATATTTT. The chain uses TRBV11-2 and TRBJ1-3; no firm D call. Germline V CDR1 and CDR2: SGHAT, FQNNGV. Trimming removed 4 bases at V and 0 bases at J, with 7 bases between. There are 14 residues in the CDR3. Full variable domain (missing parts from reference TRBV11-2 and TRBJ1-3): EAGVAQSPRYKIIEKRQSVAFWCNPISGHATLYWYQQILGQGPKLLIQFQNNGVVDDSQLPKDRFSAERLKGVDSTLKIQPAKLEDSAVYLCASSYSGSGNTIYFGEGSWLTVV.

This chain connects TRBV27 to TRBJ2-5; 9 nucleotides line up with TRBD1. V lost 6 bases and J lost 4; bases outside the gene matches: 18. The germline V gene encodes CDR1 MNHEY and CDR2 SMNVEV (reference sequence). This CDR3 has 18 residues. CDR3 sequence: CASRLQGAVLPQAETQYF. The DNA for the CDR3 is TGTGCCAGCAGGCTACAGGGGGCTGTACTTCCTCAGGCAGAGACCCAGTACTTC.

This rearrangement joins TRBV7-2 to TRBJ2-2, with D possibly being TRBD2 (5 bases). V lost 5 bases, J lost 1 base, and 14 bases lay in between. Germline V gene sequence: CDR1 SGHTA, CDR2 FQGNSA. There are 16 residues in the CDR3. This CDR3 reads CASSRRGAGNTGELFF. CDR3 DNA sequence: TGTGCCAGCAGCAGACGGGGAGCAGGGAACACCGGGGAGCTGTTTTTT. The full variable domain, its missing parts supplied by reference TRBV7-2 and TRBJ2-2, is GAGVSQSPSNKVTEKGKDVELRCDPISGHTALYWYRQSLGQGLEFLIYFQGNSAPDKSGLPSDRFSAERTGGSVSTLTIQRTQQEDSAVYLCASSRRGAGNTGELFFGEGSRLTVL.